This T cell receptor beta chain was identified in a study of blood T cell repertoires in COVID-19. Study background: T cells, B-cell-depleted T cells, or PBMCs supplied cDNA or gDNA.

Germline-derived CDR1 and CDR2 are SGHNT and YYREEE (reference sequence). This CDR3 comprises 13 residues. V dropped 4 bases and J dropped 7; count of bases not matched to a gene: 7. Recruitment covered roughly 24 US areas and drew participants whose ages spanned roughly 18 to 89 years. Using immunoSEQ multiplex PCR, the repertoire was profiled, and TCRdb retains in-frame clones only, with some absent. The sample includes about 230,000 clones, about 87% seen only once; the top ten take around 3.7%. The TCR comes from a woman aged 25 to 45 who had been exposed to COVID-19. Sample: PBMCs or T cells enriched from blood (not recorded which). This chain uses TRBV5-4 with TRBJ1-1; TRBD1 matches at 7 bases. CDR3 region: CASSQDRVNEAFF. The CDR3 DNA sequence: TGTGCCAGCAGCCAAGACAGGGTGAATGAAGCTTTCTTT.